Following are 18 T cell receptor beta chains from one sample sequenced in a study of blood T cell repertoires in COVID-19. Method: immunoSEQ multiplex PCR; TCRdb's copy keeps in-frame clones and lacks some. Of 400,000 or so clones listed, 89% are singletons. Sequences were obtained from peripheral blood. These TCRs come from a middle-aged woman with COVID-19, enrolled during active disease.

V gene TRBV7-2 combines with J gene TRBJ2-1; the D is unclear. V lost 5 bases to trimming and J lost 0 bases, with 11 bases between them. Germline CDR1 is SGHTA and CDR2 is FQGNSA. CDR3 length: 15 amino acids. CDR3 protein: CASSPTVSSYNEQFF. Here the CDR3 DNA reads TGTGCCAGCAGCCCCACAGTGAGCTCCTACAATGAGCAGTTCTTC.

V usage is TRBV5-4 and J usage is TRBJ1-1, with D tentatively TRBD1 (5 bases). CDR3 size: 14 residues. Germline-derived CDR1 and CDR2 are SGHNT and YYREEE (reference sequence). The germline V and J ends were trimmed by 5 bases and 1 base, with 12 bases remaining between them. In DNA, the CDR3 is TGTGCCAGCAGGGAGGGCGGGGCGAACACTGAAGCTTTCTTT. Protein sequence: CASREGGANTEAFF.

This chain connects TRBV27 to TRBJ1-2; tentative D call: TRBD1 (5 bases). This CDR3 is built from 14 residues. Germline V gene sequence: CDR1 MNHEY, CDR2 SMNVEV (reference sequence). Trimming pared 2 bases from V and 3 bases from J, leaving 10 bases between. The CDR3 protein is CASSLAGYDYGYTF. The CDR3 nucleotides read TGTGCCAGCAGTTTAGCAGGGTATGACTATGGCTACACCTTC.

This chain joins TRBV18 and TRBJ2-7; maybe TRBD1 (5 bases). CDR1 and CDR2 from the germline V gene are KGHSH and LQKENI. Trimming stripped 3 bases from V and 4 bases from J, with 13 bases between. The CDR3 covers 14 residues. CDR3: CASSPGTGWYEQYF. For the CDR3, the DNA is TGTGCCAGCTCACCCGGCACAGGTTGGTACGAGCAGTACTTC.

This clone appeared a few times. This chain joins TRBV19 and TRBJ1-2; TRBD1 aligns across 8 bases. With 6 bases clipped from V and 3 bases from J, the junction kept 9 bases outside the gene matches. The length of the CDR3 is 15 residues. The germline gives CDR1 LNHDA, CDR2 SQIVND (reference sequence). The CDR3 loop is CASRTQDRADYGYTF. CDR3 in DNA: TGTGCCAGTAGGACTCAGGACAGGGCGGACTATGGCTACACCTTC.

The genes are TRBV30 and TRBJ1-4; 9 bases are a match to TRBD1. This CDR3 spans 15 amino acids. Germline loops: CDR1 GTSNPN, CDR2 SVGIG (reference sequence). V lost 2 bases to trimming and J lost 3 bases; unmatched junction nucleotides: 4. The CDR3 loop is CAWSPWTGANEKLFF. CDR3 DNA: TGTGCCTGGAGTCCCTGGACAGGGGCTAATGAAAAACTGTTTTTT.

The chain joins TRBV7-9 to TRBJ1-2; no firm D call. Deletions cut 4 bases from V and 8 bases from J, with 14 bases between. Germline-derived CDR1 and CDR2 are SEHNR and FQNEAQ (reference sequence). The CDR3 totals 13 residues. The CDR3 reads CASSSPLGEGYTF. In DNA form, the CDR3 reads TGTGCCAGCAGCTCCCCCCTAGGTGAGGGCTACACCTTC.

The DNA of the CDR3 is TGCAGCGTTGTTACAGGGGGCTCTGTAGGAGCTTTCTTT. This translates into CSVVTGGSVGAFF. The rearrangement joins TRBV29-1 to TRBJ1-1; 9 nucleotides match TRBD1. V dropped 4 bases and J dropped 10; count of bases not matched to a gene: 10. CDR1 is SQVTM, CDR2 ANQGSEA, per germline. CDR3 size: 13 residues.

V gene TRBV19 combines with J gene TRBJ1-5, with 7 bases that match TRBD1. V trimming: 7 bases; J trimming: 6 bases; junction bases outside the gene matches: 9. This CDR3 spans 14 amino acids. From germline, CDR1 is LNHDA and CDR2 SQIVND (reference sequence). This CDR3 is CASTHTTGRQPQHF. Here the CDR3 DNA reads TGTGCCAGTACCCACACGACAGGGCGTCAGCCCCAGCATTTT.

Only one count was recorded for this clone. This chain joins TRBV5-1 and TRBJ1-6, with D possibly matching TRBD1 (6 bases). The germline gives CDR1 SGHRS, CDR2 YFSETQ. Trimming pared 4 bases from V and 11 bases from J, leaving 10 bases between. The CDR3 runs to 12 residues. In nucleotides, the CDR3 is TGCGCCAGCAGCCTACAGGGCCCACCCCTCCACTTT. Translated, it gives CASSLQGPPLHF.

V and J are TRBV30 and TRBJ1-1, with 12 bases fitting TRBD1. The junction had 14 bases not matched to a gene; V was cut back by 7 bases and J by 8 bases. In germline, CDR1 is GTSNPN, CDR2 SVGIG (reference sequence). The CDR3 has 15 amino acids. The CDR3 loop reads CALSNPGQGAYEAFF. In DNA form, the CDR3 reads TGTGCCTTGTCTAATCCGGGACAGGGGGCTTACGAAGCTTTCTTT.

The V gene is TRBV6-5, the J gene TRBJ2-5; tentative D call: TRBD1 (6 bases). Germline V gene lookup returns CDR1 MNHEY and CDR2 SVGAGI. The CDR3 consists of 16 residues. V lost 0 bases to trimming and J lost 0 bases, with 11 bases between them. The CDR3 is CASSYSGHLYQETQYF. DNA of the CDR3: TGTGCCAGCAGTTACTCGGGACACTTGTACCAAGAGACCCAGTACTTC.

The gene calls are TRBV6-2 or TRBV6-3 and TRBJ1-1; D is unclear. Germline CDR1 reads MNHEY; CDR2 reads SVGEGT. V lost 5 bases and J 11 bases, leaving 12 bases between the germline ends. There are 11 residues in the CDR3. CDR3 sequence: CASSDWREAFF. The DNA of the CDR3 is TGTGCCAGCAGTGACTGGCGGGAGGCTTTCTTT.

The rearrangement uses TRBV7-8 and TRBJ1-5, with D hard to call. Germline V gives CDR1 SGHVS, CDR2 FQNEAQ. The CDR3 extends over 15 amino acids. V was cut by 5 bases and J by 4 bases, with 15 bases left in between. CDR3 DNA sequence: TGTGCCAGCAGCAAATCGGGAGTTCCAAATCAGCCCCAGCATTTT. It is translated as CASSKSGVPNQPQHF. The full variable domain, rest sourced from reference TRBV7-8 and TRBJ1-5, is GAGVSQSPRYKVAKRGQDVALRCDPISGHVSLFWYQQALGQGPEFLTYFQNEAQLDKSGLPSDRFFAERPEGSVSTLKIQRTQQEDSAVYLCASSKSGVPNQPQHFGDGTRLSIL.

CDR3 sequence: CASSPRQGANYGYTF. In DNA, the CDR3 is TGTGCCAGCAGCCCTCGACAGGGGGCTAACTATGGCTACACCTTC. The chain employs TRBV7-2 and TRBJ1-2; TRBD1 agrees at 9 bases. Trimming removed 5 bases from V and 0 bases from J; junction bases left unmatched: 4. The CDR3 extends over 15 amino acids. In germline, CDR1 is SGHTA, CDR2 FQGNSA. Variable domain in full (rest from reference TRBV7-2 and TRBJ1-2): GAGVSQSPSNKVTEKGKDVELRCDPISGHTALYWYRQSLGQGLEFLIYFQGNSAPDKSGLPSDRFSAERTGGSVSTLTIQRTQQEDSAVYLCASSPRQGANYGYTFGSGTRLTVV.

The chain joins TRBV6-5 to TRBJ1-5, with 9 bases fitting TRBD1. Germline V gene data show CDR1 as MNHEY and CDR2 as SVGAGI. This CDR3 is 15 amino acids long. The junction had 9 bases not matched to a gene; V was cut back by 6 bases and J by 6 bases. The chain's CDR3 is CASRPGTGLGQPQHF. The CDR3 DNA follows: TGTGCCAGCAGACCCGGGACAGGGTTAGGTCAGCCCCAGCATTTT.

This chain joins TRBV27 and TRBJ1-2; D gene uncertain. This CDR3 region has 14 residues. V was pared by 8 bases and J by 6 bases, with 19 bases between. The germline gives CDR1 MNHEY, CDR2 SMNVEV (reference sequence). The CDR3 loop is CASSGEAAVNGYTF. The CDR3 DNA is TGTGCCAGCTCGGGCGAAGCGGCAGTTAATGGCTACACCTTC.

The rearrangement links TRBV6-5 to TRBJ2-7, with TRBD2 matching over 9 bases. The V gene end was trimmed by 6 bases and the J gene end by 1 base; junction bases not matched to a gene: 4. CDR1 is MNHEY and CDR2 is SVGAGI in the germline V gene. CDR3 length: 14 residues. The CDR3 is CASRPGLASYEQYF. CDR3 nucleotides: TGTGCCAGCAGGCCGGGACTAGCTTCCTACGAGCAGTACTTC.